This T cell receptor beta chain was identified in a study of tissue T cells after allogeneic stem cell transplantation. General study points: Within patients, tissue anatomy strongly shaped TCR repertoire composition.

TCRdb's copy holds only in-frame clones and misses some; the assay was immunoSEQ multiplex PCR. Counted here are tens of thousands of clones, roughly 75% occurring once; the ten biggest clones make up 0.7%. Notes on this clone: Its antigen remains unknown. Gene and germline names: mouse. Read coverage stops 1 residue before the CDR3 terminus; the germline J gene supplies the remainder.

The CDR3 extends over 15 amino acids. CDR1 SNHLY and CDR2 FYNGKV come from the germline V gene (reference sequence). V trimming: 2 bases; J trimming: 0 bases; junction bases outside the gene matches: 1. Sequencing input: sorted cells pooled from one or two spleens. The TCR comes from a pool of C57BL/6 mice in good health. V and J are TRBV3 and TRBJ2-3, with TRBD2 matching 8 bases. Incomplete CDR3 DNA: TGTGCCAGCAGCTTATCTGGGGGGAGTGCAGAAACGCTGTAT. Protein product: CASSLSGGSAETLY. The whole CDR3 protein reads CASSLSGGSAETLYF. Combining the CDR3 with reference TRBV3 and TRBJ2-3 gives the whole variable domain GPKVLQIPSHQIIDMGQMVTLNCDPVSNHLYFYWYKQILGQQMEFLVNFYNGKVMEKSKLFKDQFSVERPDGSYFTLKIQPTALEDSAVYFCASSLSGGSAETLYFGSGTRLTVL.